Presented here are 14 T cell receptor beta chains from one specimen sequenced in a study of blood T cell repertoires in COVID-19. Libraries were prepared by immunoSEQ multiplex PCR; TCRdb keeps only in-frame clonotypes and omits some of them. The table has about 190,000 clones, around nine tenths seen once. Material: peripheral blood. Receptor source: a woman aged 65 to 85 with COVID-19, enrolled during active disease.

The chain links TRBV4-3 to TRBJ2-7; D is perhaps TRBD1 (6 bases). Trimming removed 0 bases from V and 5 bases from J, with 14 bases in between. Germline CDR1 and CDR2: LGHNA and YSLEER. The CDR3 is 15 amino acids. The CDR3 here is CASSQDPQGINEQYF. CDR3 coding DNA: TGCGCCAGCAGCCAAGATCCCCAGGGGATCAACGAGCAGTACTTC.

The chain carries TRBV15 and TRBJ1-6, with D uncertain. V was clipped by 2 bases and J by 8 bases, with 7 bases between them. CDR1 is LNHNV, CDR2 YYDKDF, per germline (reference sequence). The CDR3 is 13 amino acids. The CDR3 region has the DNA TGTGCCACCAGCAGAATTGGCCATTCACCCCTCCACTTT. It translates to CATSRIGHSPLHF. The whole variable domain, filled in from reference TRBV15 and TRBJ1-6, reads DAMVIQNPRYQVTQFGKPVTLSCSQTLNHNVMYWYQQKSSQAPKLLFHYYDKDFNNEADTPDNFQSRRPNTSFCFLDIRSPGLGDTAMYLCATSRIGHSPLHFGNGTRLTVT.

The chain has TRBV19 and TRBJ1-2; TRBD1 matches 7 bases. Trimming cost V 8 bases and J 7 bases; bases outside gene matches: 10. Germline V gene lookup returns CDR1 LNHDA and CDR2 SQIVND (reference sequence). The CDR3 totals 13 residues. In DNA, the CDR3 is TGTGCCAGTTCCTCCGACAGGGTTCGTGGCTACACCTTC. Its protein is CASSSDRVRGYTF.

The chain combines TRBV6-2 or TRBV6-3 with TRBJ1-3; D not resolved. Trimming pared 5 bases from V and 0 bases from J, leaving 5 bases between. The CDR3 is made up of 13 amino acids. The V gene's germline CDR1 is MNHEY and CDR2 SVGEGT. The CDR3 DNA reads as TGTGCCAGCAGTACAGTCTCTGGAAACACCATATATTTT. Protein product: CASSTVSGNTIYF.

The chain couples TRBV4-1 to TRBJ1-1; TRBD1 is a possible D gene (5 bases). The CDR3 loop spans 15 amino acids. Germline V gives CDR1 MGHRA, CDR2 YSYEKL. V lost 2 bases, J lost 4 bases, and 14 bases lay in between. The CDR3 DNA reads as TGCGCCAGCAGCCAAACCAGGGTTTTCGGCACTGAAGCTTTCTTT. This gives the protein CASSQTRVFGTEAFF.

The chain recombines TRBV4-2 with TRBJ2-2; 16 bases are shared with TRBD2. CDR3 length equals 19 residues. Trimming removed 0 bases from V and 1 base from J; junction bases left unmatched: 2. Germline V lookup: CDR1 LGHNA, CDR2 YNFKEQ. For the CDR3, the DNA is TGTGCCAGCAGCCAAGAGGGACTAGCGGGAGGGAGGAACACCGGGGAGCTGTTTTTT. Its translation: CASSQEGLAGGRNTGELFF.

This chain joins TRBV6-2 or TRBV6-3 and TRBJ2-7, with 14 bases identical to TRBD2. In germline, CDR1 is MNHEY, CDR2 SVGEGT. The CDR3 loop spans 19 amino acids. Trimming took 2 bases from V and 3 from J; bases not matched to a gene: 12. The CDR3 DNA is TGTGCCAGCAGTTACGATATAAGACTAGCGGGAGGGAGTCTCTACGAGCAGTACTTC. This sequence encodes CASSYDIRLAGGSLYEQYF.

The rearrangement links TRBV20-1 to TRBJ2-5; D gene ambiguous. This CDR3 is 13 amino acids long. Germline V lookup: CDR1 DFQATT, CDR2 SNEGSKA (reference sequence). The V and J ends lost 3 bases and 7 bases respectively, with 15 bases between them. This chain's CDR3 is CSASSQARSTQYF. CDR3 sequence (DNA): TGCAGTGCTAGTTCGCAAGCTCGATCGACCCAGTACTTC.

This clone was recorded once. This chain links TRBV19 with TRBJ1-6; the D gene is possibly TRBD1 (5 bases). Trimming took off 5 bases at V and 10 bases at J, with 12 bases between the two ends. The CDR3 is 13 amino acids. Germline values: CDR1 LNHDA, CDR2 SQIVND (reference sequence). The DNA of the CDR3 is TGTGCCAGTAGTTCAGGGCAGGGATCACCCCTCCACTTT. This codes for CASSSGQGSPLHF. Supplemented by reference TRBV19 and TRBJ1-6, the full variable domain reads DGGITQSPKYLFRKEGQNVTLSCEQNLNHDAMYWYRQDPGQGLRLIYYSQIVNDFQKGDIAEGYSVSREKKESFPLTVTSAQKNPTAFYLCASSSGQGSPLHFGNGTRLTVT.

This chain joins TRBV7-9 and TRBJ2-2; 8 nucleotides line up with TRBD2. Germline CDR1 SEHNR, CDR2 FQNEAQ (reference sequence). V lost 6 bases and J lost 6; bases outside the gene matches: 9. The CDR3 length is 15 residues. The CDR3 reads CASSQSGSGSGELFF. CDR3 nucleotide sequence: TGTGCCAGCAGTCAGAGCGGGAGCGGGTCCGGGGAGCTGTTTTTT. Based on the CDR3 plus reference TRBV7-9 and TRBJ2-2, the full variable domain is DTGVSQNPRHKITKRGQNVTFRCDPISEHNRLYWYRQTLGQGPEFLTYFQNEAQLEKSRLLSDRFSAERPKGSFSTLEIQRTEQGDSAMYLCASSQSGSGSGELFFGEGSRLTVL.

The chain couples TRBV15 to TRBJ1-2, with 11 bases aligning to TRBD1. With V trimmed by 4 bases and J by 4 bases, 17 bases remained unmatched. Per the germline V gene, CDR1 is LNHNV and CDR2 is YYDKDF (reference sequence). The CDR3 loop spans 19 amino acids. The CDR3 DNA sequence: TGTGCCACCAGCACGGGGGGAGGGACAGGGGGAAAAGCCAGCTATGGCTACACCTTC. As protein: CATSTGGGTGGKASYGYTF.

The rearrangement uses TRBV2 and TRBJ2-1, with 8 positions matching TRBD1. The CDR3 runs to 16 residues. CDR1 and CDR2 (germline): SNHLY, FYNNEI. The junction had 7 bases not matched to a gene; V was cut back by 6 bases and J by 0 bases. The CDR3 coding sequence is TGTGCCAGCAGGAAACGGACAGGGAACTCCTACAATGAGCAGTTCTTC. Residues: CASRKRTGNSYNEQFF.

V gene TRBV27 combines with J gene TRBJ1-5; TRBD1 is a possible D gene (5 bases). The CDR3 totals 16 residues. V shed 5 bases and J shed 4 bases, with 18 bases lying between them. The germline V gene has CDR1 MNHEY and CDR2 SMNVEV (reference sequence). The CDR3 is CASSPSPVQGNQPQHF. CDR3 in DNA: TGTGCCAGCAGTCCATCCCCTGTCCAGGGAAATCAGCCCCAGCATTTT.

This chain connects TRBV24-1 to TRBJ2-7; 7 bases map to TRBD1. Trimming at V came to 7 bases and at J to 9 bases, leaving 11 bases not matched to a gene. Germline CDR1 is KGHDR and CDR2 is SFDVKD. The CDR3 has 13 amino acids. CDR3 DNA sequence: TGTGCCACCAGCGATGACAGGCGACAGGGGCAGTACTTC. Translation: CATSDDRRQGQYF.